One and the same sample provided the 8 T cell receptor beta chains below, sequenced in a study of blood T cells in healthy people across ages. Then a second PCR, running roughly 7 to 11 cycles, was carried out with a sample-barcoded 5' primer and a J-beta primer mix. From the 5' RACE reads, TCRdb called clonotypes with MiXCR, one entry per CDR3 protein. There are about 1.8 million distinct CDR3 sequences in the sample; about 50% occur only once, and more than 2% lies in the top ten. Sequences were obtained from blood. The receptors here all came from a woman aged 35 to 49 in good health.

The rearrangement links TRBV13 to TRBJ2-5, with D perhaps matching TRBD1 (5 bases). CDR1 and CDR2 (germline): PRHDT, FYEKMQ (reference sequence). CDR3 size: 14 residues. V was trimmed by 5 bases and J by 0 bases, leaving 10 bases between them. This CDR3 reads CASSPMTDQETQYF. Written as DNA, the CDR3 is TGTGCCAGCAGCCCGATGACAGACCAAGAGACCCAGTACTTC.

This clonotype has only a few counts. This chain uses TRBV5-1 with TRBJ2-4; 8 bases are a match to TRBD1. The DNA end lines up better with TRBJ2-7; the J call may be wrong. The CDR3 runs to 14 residues. CDR1 is SGHRS and CDR2 is YFSETQ in the germline V gene. In DNA form, the CDR3 reads TGCGCCAGCAGCAAGGACAGGGTCGCCTACGAGCAGTACTTC. Translation: CASSKDRVAYEQYF.

This clonotype showed up just a few times. The chain uses TRBV7-2 and TRBJ2-5; perhaps TRBD1 as D (5 bases). The germline V and J ends were trimmed by 5 bases and 1 base, with 14 bases remaining between them. This CDR3 contains 15 residues. Germline CDR1 SGHTA, CDR2 FQGNSA. CDR3 bases: TGTGCCAGCAGCATAACCCCAGGGATCCAAGAGACCCAGTACTTC. Protein product: CASSITPGIQETQYF.

This clonotype has only one observation. The CDR3 is CASSLGEAGANYGYTF. In DNA, the CDR3 is TGTGCCAGCAGTTTAGGGGAGGCAGGGGCCAACTATGGCTACACCTTC. The chain employs TRBV12-3 or TRBV12-4 and TRBJ1-2; possibly TRBD1 for D (6 bases). Trimming shortened V by 1 base and J by 2 bases, and 14 bases separated the two germline ends. The CDR3 has 16 residues.

This chain joins TRBV20-1 and TRBJ2-4; 8 bases are a match to TRBD1. This CDR3 comprises 13 residues. V lost 6 bases to trimming and J lost 13 bases; unmatched junction nucleotides: 14. Germline CDR1 DFQATT, CDR2 SNEGSKA (reference sequence). CDR3 in amino acids: CSAIGQGGNGQYF. The CDR3 coding sequence is TGCAGTGCCATTGGACAGGGAGGAAACGGGCAGTACTTC.

The chain joins TRBV27 to TRBJ2-7; D remains unclear. The germline V and J ends were trimmed by 2 bases and 1 base, with 15 bases remaining between them. CDR1 is MNHEY, CDR2 SMNVEV, per germline (reference sequence). This CDR3 contains 16 residues. CDR3 sequence: CASSLRPVKMSYEQYF. In nucleotides, the CDR3 is TGTGCCAGCAGTTTACGGCCAGTGAAAATGTCCTACGAGCAGTACTTC.

This sequence joins TRBV24-1 and TRBJ2-5; 12 bases line up with TRBD2. V was clipped by 4 bases and J by 11 bases; unmatched bases: 10. Germline V gives CDR1 KGHDR, CDR2 SFDVKD. The CDR3 loop spans 15 amino acids. CDR3 region: CATSESSGGAGEQYF. CDR3 nucleotide sequence: TGTGCCACCAGTGAATCTAGCGGGGGGGCAGGTGAGCAGTACTTC.

The V and J genes are TRBV11-2 and TRBJ2-7, with 10 bases fitting TRBD1. Losses at the gene ends were 6 bases for V and 12 bases for J; bases not matched to a gene: 14. Germline CDR1 is SGHAT and CDR2 is FQNNGV. This CDR3 spans 14 amino acids. CDR3 DNA sequence: TGTGCCAGCAGACGCACGGGACAGGGGACTTCGCGGTACTTC. Amino acids: CASRRTGQGTSRYF.